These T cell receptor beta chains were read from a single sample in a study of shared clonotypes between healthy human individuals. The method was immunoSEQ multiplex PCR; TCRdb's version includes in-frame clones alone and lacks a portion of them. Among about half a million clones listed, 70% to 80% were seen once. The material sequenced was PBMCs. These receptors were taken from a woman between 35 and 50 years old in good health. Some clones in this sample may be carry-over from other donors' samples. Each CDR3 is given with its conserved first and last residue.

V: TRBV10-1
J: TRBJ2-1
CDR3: CASSAGTGSSYNEQFF

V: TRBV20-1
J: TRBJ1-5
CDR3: CRLGFQPQHF

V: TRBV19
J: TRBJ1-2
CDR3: CASSDPRSGQQVYGYTF

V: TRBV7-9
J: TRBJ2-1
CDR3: CASSSGTSGVNEQFF

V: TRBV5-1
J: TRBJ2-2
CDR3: CASRAREDGTGELFF

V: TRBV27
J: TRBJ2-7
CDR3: CASSHGGQGFRFEQYF

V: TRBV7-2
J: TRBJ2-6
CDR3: CASRITGSGANVLTF

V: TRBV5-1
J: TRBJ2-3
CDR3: CASSLGLATSTDTQYF

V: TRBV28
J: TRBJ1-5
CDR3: CASSSGIVRNQPQHF

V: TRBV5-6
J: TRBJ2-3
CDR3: CASSLVDGTGTDTQYF

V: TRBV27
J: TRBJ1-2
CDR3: CASSLQGGSYTF

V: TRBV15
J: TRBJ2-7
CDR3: CATSRGDASYEQYF

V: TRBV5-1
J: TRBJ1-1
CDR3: CASSLGHGGTEAFF

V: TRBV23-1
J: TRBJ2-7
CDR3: CASSRVRGLEHF

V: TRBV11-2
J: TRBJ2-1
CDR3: CASSFNEQFF

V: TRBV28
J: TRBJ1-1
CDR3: CASRPPEGWDTEAFF

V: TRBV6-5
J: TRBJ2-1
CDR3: CASSTDPYNEQFF

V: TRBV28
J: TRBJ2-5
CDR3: CATELGWQETQYF

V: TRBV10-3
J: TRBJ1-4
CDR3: CAISEAGGSTNEKLFF

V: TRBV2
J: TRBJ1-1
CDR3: CASGTQATDGSLEAFF

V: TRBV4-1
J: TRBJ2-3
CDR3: CASSQTRGFTDTQYF

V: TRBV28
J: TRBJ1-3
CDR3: CASSLDVRGGNTIYF

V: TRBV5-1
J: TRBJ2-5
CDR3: CASSLSVGTRETQYF

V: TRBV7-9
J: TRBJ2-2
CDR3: CASPARGNTGELFF

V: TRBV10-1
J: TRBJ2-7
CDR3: CASSGTGRWLSYEQYF

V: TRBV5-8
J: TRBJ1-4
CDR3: CASSLLGQTNEKLFF

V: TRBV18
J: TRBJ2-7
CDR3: CASSPTSSYEQYF

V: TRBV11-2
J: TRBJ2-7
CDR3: CASSASGETYEQYF

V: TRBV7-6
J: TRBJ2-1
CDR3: CASSTDHVSGEQFF

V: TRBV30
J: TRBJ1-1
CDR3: CAWSIWGDTEAFF

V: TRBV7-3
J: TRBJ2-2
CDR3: CASSPETGVTGELFF

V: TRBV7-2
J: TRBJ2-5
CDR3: CASTAPGLTFGAETQYF

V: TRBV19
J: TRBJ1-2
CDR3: CASSNGYGTARSTSGYTF

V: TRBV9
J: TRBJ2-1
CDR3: CASSLTSTMYNEQFF

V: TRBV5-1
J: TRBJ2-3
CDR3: CASNPTGGTTDTQYF

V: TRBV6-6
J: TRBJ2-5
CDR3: CASRTTSGRQETQYF